This T cell receptor (beta chain) was identified in a study of T cell clusters in autoimmune cytopenias (dated by TCRdb to between 2018 and 2021). About the study as a whole: Among healthy donor controls, the mean age was approximately 52 years, the median age was approximately 64 years, and 22 of 43 were female. The median TRB sequencing depth was around 50,000 reads per sample, and the median number of distinct TRB clonotypes was around 2,500 per sample. TRB and IGH repertoires from peripheral blood were sequenced in autoimmune cytopenia patients at active disease and during treatment follow-up, with healthy, CLL and autoimmune hepatitis controls included alongside. The goal of the study was to determine whether autoimmune cytopenia patients have a disease-specific immune repertoire signature that could serve as a blood-based biomarker. For primary cytopenia, the controls were about 25 age-matched healthy donors, and for secondary cytopenia, the controls were around 13 age-matched CLL patients. Autoimmune hepatitis repertoires were compared against 23 age- and sex-matched healthy donors.

Study-level results and caveats: Shifts in the TRB repertoire, including less even repertoires in secondary cytopenia and CLL, were mostly a reflection of lymphoma bias and not of autoimmunity. The cluster-lack signature was not observed for secondary cytopenia versus CLL, as the signature was apparently masked by the dominant lymphoma-associated repertoire. GLIPH suggested that primary autoimmune cytopenia patients lacked physiological T cell clusters: more than 40 clusters were exclusive to healthy donors versus around 18 exclusive to patients. The T cell clusters were defined only in silico, and the functional role of the clusters was left to be validated experimentally. Healthy donors had almost three times as many exclusive TRB clusters as active autoimmune hepatitis patients, a finding consistent with an autoimmunity-wide signature.

According to the germline V gene, CDR1 reads SNHLY and CDR2 reads FYNNEI. There are 16 amino acids in the CDR3, from cysteine to phenylalanine inclusive. Only the protein is on record. TRB amplification used 250 ng of peripheral blood genomic DNA, tens of thousands of genome equivalents, per sample. TRB rearrangements were amplified by multiplex PCR following a touch-down protocol, with the TRB-A and TRB-B primer pools mixed in one tube. Two consecutive PCR reactions with Phusion HS II polymerase added Illumina adapters and sample indices to the amplicons. The amplicons were purified from gel with the NucleoSpin Gel and PCR Clean-up kit, after which the amplicons were quantified by Qubit and checked for quality on an Agilent 2100 Bioanalyzer. Sequencing of the libraries was performed on an Illumina MiSeq with 600-cycle, single-indexed, paired-end runs. In the authors' own workflow: TRB reads were aligned and assembled with MiXCR version 2.1.12 using the default MiXCR reference library. Each unique CDR3 nucleotide sequence defined a clone, and only productive sequences with at least two reads were analysed. To assess repertoire diversity, an R script computed alpha-parameterized diversity profiles (alpha 0 to 5), which included the Shannon (alpha 1) and Simpson (alpha 2) indices. Combinatorial TRB VJ usage was computed with the tcR package and compared between cohorts by principal component analysis with ade4. GLIPH was used to cluster TCRbeta CDR3s in pairs of cohorts matched for age and read depth, and a Wilcoxon test was used to compare cluster frequencies. TCRdb reprocessed the sequencing reads and holds a single record per CDR3 protein sequence, with no DNA. These V and J calls originate from TCRdb's pipeline instead of the authors' own analysis. The sample has 3,700 or so distinct CDR3 sequences on record. Roughly 14% of the sample is taken by the ten largest.

As to this clonotype: The specificity of this receptor is unknown.

In addition, the sample was reused for a study of T cell repertoires in aging, cancer and after chemotherapy. The second study also describes: Six donor age groups were covered, ranging from 30 or younger up to 70 or older, and each group contained at least three individuals. Healthy donor control TCR repertoires were recorded over several months to years and showed clear clonal overlap across re-sampling. The complete dataset included 8 million to 9.5 million TCR reads. Significantly lower blood TCR diversity and higher clonality were observed in untreated patients with hematological or solid cancers than in age-matched healthy donors. In healthy donors, the decline in TCR diversity with age was mainly explained by loss of richness, whereas in cancer patients loss of evenness was also found to contribute. In both cancer cohorts, the median generation probability rose over the chemotherapy interval, which suggests that the repertoire was reconstituted through rebound thymic output. It was noted by the authors that conclusions about immunological memory after chemotherapy cannot be drawn from the repertoire data. The study profiled peripheral blood TCR beta repertoires from healthy donors and cancer patients to examine immunoaging and T cell reconstitution after chemotherapy. A cohort of about 220 cancer patients (approximately 92 with hematological and around 130 with solid cancers) was assembled, and roughly 98 healthy donors were included as a reference group. MiXCR versions 2.12 and 3.0.5 were used to process TRB sequences. Shannon diversity, evenness, clonality (one minus evenness), and alpha-parameterized diversity profiles from alpha 0 to 5 were included as repertoire metrics. Generation probabilities of clones in paired pre- and post-chemotherapy samples were computed with the IGoR algorithm.

The sample was peripheral blood. This receptor was identified in a human donor in good health. The chain links TRBV2 with TRBJ2-2. The CDR3 in this case is CASSEVGRRNTGELFF. With the portions outside the CDR3 filled from the reference TRBV2 and TRBJ2-2 genes, the complete variable region becomes EPEVTQTPSHQVTQMGQEVILRCVPISNHLYFYWYRQILGQKVEFLVSFYNNEISEKSEIFDDQFSVERPDGSNFTLKIRSTKLEDSAMYFCASSEVGRRNTGELFFGEGSRLTVL.